The source of this T cell receptor beta chain is a study of T cell responses to AZD1222 COVID-19 vaccine. As regards this clone: Its antigen is not known.

The table came from immunoSEQ multiplex PCR; TCRdb's copy has only in-frame clones and leaves some out. The sample has some 120,000 clones; 75% to 90% are singletons. Points from the study as a whole: Spike-specific TCRs gained breadth and depth after people received two AZD1222 doses. Clonal diversity may have been underestimated, and the donors were mostly white British, with more females than males.

The length of the CDR3 is 15 residues. The germline V and J ends were trimmed by 4 bases and 4 bases, with 11 bases remaining between them. Per the germline V gene, CDR1 is LGHNA and CDR2 is YSLEER. This chain uses TRBV4-3 with TRBJ1-6; no clear D. The specimen comprised peripheral blood, sampled on day 0 of MenACWY control vaccination. The clonotype was recovered from an adult in good health. The DNA of the CDR3 is TGCGCCAGCAGCCTTGATGTCGGGTATAATTCACCCCTCCACTTT. Amino acids: CASSLDVGYNSPLHF.